One sample yielded the 26 T cell receptor beta chains listed below, sequenced in a study of T cell responses to AZD1222 COVID-19 vaccine (dated by TCRdb to about 2021). This specimen's time point label, per the study, means: baseline before first vaccination. Libraries came from the immunoSEQ multiplex PCR assay. Imported from immuneACCESS, the table was reduced by TCRdb to in-frame sequences with V and J called. These copies leave out some clones; in studies compared against another copy, an unresolved V gene accounts for under half, and the cause of the remainder is not known. The sample yields about 120,000 clones; 85% to 90% were counted once. Of the sample, approximately 3.1% falls within the top ten clones. Here the sequenced sample was peripheral blood, taken on day 0 of AZD1222 vaccination. These receptors originate from an adult in good health.

V usage is TRBV5-6 and J usage is TRBJ2-3; 8 nucleotides align to TRBD2. The CDR3 has 17 amino acids. Per germline, CDR1 SGHDT and CDR2 YYEEEE. The V segment lost 0 bases and the J segment 0 bases; nucleotides outside the gene matches: 6. In nucleotides, the CDR3 is TGTGCCAGCAGCTTGGAGCGGGGGCTTTCTAGCACAGATACGCAGTATTTT. This sequence encodes CASSLERGLSSTDTQYF.

This clone was found once. This CDR3 reads CASSLQGARNSPLHF. The DNA for the CDR3 is TGTGCCAGCAGCTTACAGGGGGCAAGGAATTCACCCCTCCACTTT. This chain links TRBV7-9 with TRBJ1-6, with 8 bases that match TRBD1. The CDR3 length is 15 residues. J was trimmed by 7 bases and V by 2 bases; bases with no gene match: 4. Per the germline V gene, CDR1 is SEHNR and CDR2 is FQNEAQ (reference sequence).

This rearrangement joins TRBV28 to TRBJ1-5, with D uncertain. The CDR3 sequence is 16 residues long. Trimming took off 3 bases at V and 0 bases at J, with 12 bases between the two ends. CDR1 and CDR2 from the germline V gene are MDHEN and SYDVKM. CDR3 coding DNA: TGTGCCAGCAGTTTGATTGATCCCTATAGCAATCAGCCCCAGCATTTT. Amino acids: CASSLIDPYSNQPQHF.

The V gene is TRBV11-2, the J gene TRBJ2-1; a weak D match, TRBD2 (5 bases). Trimming left V 4 bases short and J 10 bases short, with 11 bases between. CDR1 is SGHAT and CDR2 is FQNNGV in the germline V gene. The CDR3 runs to 12 residues. CDR3 sequence reads: CASSSDGMEQFF. CDR3 coding DNA: TGTGCCAGCAGCTCAGACGGGATGGAGCAGTTCTTC.

This clone is labeled medium-sized. V usage is TRBV7-2 and J usage is TRBJ1-1; D not certain. Trimming stripped 1 base from V and 8 bases from J, with 5 bases between. The CDR3 covers 11 residues. The germline V gene has CDR1 SGHTA and CDR2 FQGNSA. Written as DNA, the CDR3 is TGTGCCAGCAGCTTAGGGAGGGAAGCTTTCTTT. Its protein is CASSLGREAFF. Variable domain in full (rest from reference TRBV7-2 and TRBJ1-1): GAGVSQSPSNKVTEKGKDVELRCDPISGHTALYWYRQSLGQGLEFLIYFQGNSAPDKSGLPSDRFSAERTGGSVSTLTIQRTQQEDSAVYLCASSLGREAFFGQGTRLTVV.

The genes are TRBV3-1 (or the pseudogene TRBV3-2) and TRBJ1-1; TRBD1 might be the D (5 bases). Germline V lookup: CDR1 LGHDT, CDR2 YNNKEL (reference sequence). The CDR3 length is 14 residues. Trimming took off 10 bases at V and 0 bases at J, with 15 bases between the two ends. The CDR3 protein is CAKGRLQLNTEAFF. The DNA of the CDR3 is TGTGCCAAGGGGCGACTACAGTTGAACACTGAAGCTTTCTTT.

The genes are TRBV27 and TRBJ1-1; D unresolved. CDR1 is MNHEY, CDR2 SMNVEV, per germline (reference sequence). Deletions cut 4 bases from V and 4 bases from J, with 16 bases between. The CDR3 totals 15 residues. This chain's CDR3 is CASSSLLVWGTEAFF. The CDR3 region has the DNA TGTGCCAGCAGTTCGCTCTTGGTATGGGGCACTGAAGCTTTCTTT.

This sequence joins TRBV27 and TRBJ2-7; D not resolved. The ends were cut back, 8 bases at V and 2 bases at J, with 13 bases in the middle. The CDR3 contains 13 residues. The germline V gene has CDR1 MNHEY and CDR2 SMNVEV (reference sequence). CDR3 region: CASQQVPAYEQYF. The CDR3, as DNA: TGTGCCAGCCAGCAAGTACCCGCCTACGAGCAGTACTTC.

The chain uses TRBV15 and TRBJ2-7, with D possibly matching TRBD2 (5 bases). CDR3 length equals 14 residues. The V gene's germline CDR1 is LNHNV and CDR2 YYDKDF (reference sequence). Between the trimmed V and J ends, which lost 3 bases and 7 bases, there was a span of 16 bases. CDR3 sequence (DNA): TGTGCCACCAGCAGCCACGGAGGCTCCCCTGAGCAGTACTTC. The encoded protein is CATSSHGGSPEQYF.

The V gene is TRBV13, the J gene TRBJ1-5, with D maybe TRBD1 (5 bases). With 0 bases removed from V and 0 bases from J, the gap between germline ends came to 12 bases. Germline V gives CDR1 PRHDT, CDR2 FYEKMQ (reference sequence). This CDR3 comprises 17 residues. DNA of the CDR3: TGTGCCAGCAGCTTAGGGGGGACGGCATATAGCAATCAGCCCCAGCATTTT. Translating gives CASSLGGTAYSNQPQHF.

This chain joins TRBV18 and TRBJ2-1, with 10 positions matching TRBD1. The CDR3 loop spans 15 amino acids. Looked up from germline, CDR1 is KGHSH and CDR2 is LQKENI. V lost 3 bases, J lost 5 bases, and 4 bases stayed unmatched. The CDR3 DNA reads as TGTGCCAGCTCACCGGGACAGGGGCAAAACAATGAGCAGTTCTTC. Its translation: CASSPGQGQNNEQFF.

V and J are TRBV5-6 and TRBJ2-1; 7 bases fit TRBD1. The CDR3 extends over 16 amino acids. Germline lookup yields CDR1 SGHDT and CDR2 YYEEEE. The V segment lost 3 bases and the J segment 4 bases; nucleotides outside the gene matches: 10. The CDR3 coding sequence is TGTGCCAGCAGCTGGGGGAACAGGGGAAAGTACAATGAGCAGTTCTTC. Its translation: CASSWGNRGKYNEQFF.

V usage is TRBV11-3 and J usage is TRBJ1-1; 7 bases align to TRBD1. In germline, CDR1 is SGHNT, CDR2 YENEEA. This CDR3 has 13 residues. Trimming removed 3 bases from V and 3 bases from J; junction bases left unmatched: 1. The CDR3 sequence is CASSLDRHTEAFF. Here the CDR3 DNA reads TGTGCCAGCAGCTTGGACAGGCACACTGAAGCTTTCTTT.

The chain joins TRBV5-1 to TRBJ2-7, with unresolved D. Germline CDR1 SGHRS, CDR2 YFSETQ. The V gene lost 4 bases and the J gene lost 6 bases, with 14 bases spanning the gap. The CDR3 runs 13 residues. The CDR3 DNA follows: TGCGCCAGCAGCCAAGACCCCTTAAGCGAGCAGTACTTC. It codes for CASSQDPLSEQYF.

This clone was picked up a small number of times. The rearrangement joins TRBV5-4 to TRBJ2-7; no clear D. The CDR3 totals 14 residues. Germline V gene lookup returns CDR1 SGHNT and CDR2 YYREEE (reference sequence). Trimming took off 4 bases at V and 1 base at J, with 12 bases between the two ends. DNA of the CDR3: TGTGCCAGCAGCCGGGCTAATTGGTCCTACGAGCAGTACTTC. As protein: CASSRANWSYEQYF. The full variable domain, its missing parts supplied by reference TRBV5-4 and TRBJ2-7, is ETGVTQSPTHLIKTRGQQVTLRCSSQSGHNTVSWYQQALGQGPQFIFQYYREEENGRGNFPPRFSGLQFPNYSSELNVNALELDDSALYLCASSRANWSYEQYFGPGTRLTVT.

V is TRBV7-2 and J is TRBJ1-5, with 9 positions matching TRBD1. CDR1 is SGHTA, CDR2 FQGNSA, per germline. Germline trimming cut 4 bases from V and 6 bases from J; bases unmatched to any gene: 7. The CDR3 loop spans 15 amino acids. The CDR3 here is CASSYRTGAGQPQHF. DNA for the CDR3: TGTGCCAGCAGCTATAGGACAGGGGCGGGTCAGCCCCAGCATTTT.

The rearrangement links TRBV19 to TRBJ2-5; a weak D match, TRBD2 (5 bases). The CDR3 extends over 16 amino acids. The V and J ends lost 2 bases and 1 base respectively, with 14 bases between them. CDR1 is LNHDA, CDR2 SQIVND, per germline (reference sequence). As DNA, the CDR3 is TGTGCCAGTAGTATATGGAGCGGTGGGCTCCAAGAGACCCAGTACTTC. This gives the protein CASSIWSGGLQETQYF.

The chain is built from TRBV11-3 and TRBJ2-2; tentative D call: TRBD2 (5 bases). Germline V gives CDR1 SGHNT, CDR2 YENEEA. The ends were cut back, 5 bases at V and 5 bases at J, with 18 bases in the middle. This CDR3 is 16 amino acids long. The chain's CDR3 is CASSPRGTAGTGELFF. Written as DNA, the CDR3 is TGTGCCAGCAGCCCCCGGGGAACCGCGGGTACCGGGGAGCTGTTTTTT. The variable domain in full, completed from reference TRBV11-3 and TRBJ2-2, reads EAGVVQSPRYKIIEKKQPVAFWCNPISGHNTLYWYLQNLGQGPELLIRYENEEAVDDSQLPKDRFSAERLKGVDSTLKIQPAELGDSAVYLCASSPRGTAGTGELFFGEGSRLTVL.

The rearrangement joins TRBV28 to TRBJ2-3, with TRBD1 as a possible D gene (6 bases). CDR1 is MDHEN, CDR2 SYDVKM, per germline. V was cut by 2 bases and J by 0 bases, with 9 bases left in between. The CDR3 loop spans 15 amino acids. CDR3 bases: TGTGCCAGCAGTTTACGGCAGGGGAGCACAGATACGCAGTATTTT. This codes for CASSLRQGSTDTQYF.

The chain uses TRBV2 and TRBJ1-3; 8 bases align to TRBD1. V dropped 7 bases and J dropped 3; count of bases not matched to a gene: 5. Germline CDR1 SNHLY, CDR2 FYNNEI. CDR3 length equals 14 residues. Here the CDR3 DNA reads TGTGCCAGCATTAGGGACAGGTTTGGAAACACCATATATTTT. Residues: CASIRDRFGNTIYF. Filled out from reference TRBV2 and TRBJ1-3, the complete variable domain reads EPEVTQTPSHQVTQMGQEVILRCVPISNHLYFYWYRQILGQKVEFLVSFYNNEISEKSEIFDDQFSVERPDGSNFTLKIRSTKLEDSAMYFCASIRDRFGNTIYFGEGSWLTVV.

The chain combines TRBV3-1 (or the pseudogene TRBV3-2) with TRBJ2-7; D is possibly TRBD1 (6 bases). V was clipped by 2 bases and J by 3 bases, with 20 bases between them. The V gene's germline CDR1 is LGHDT and CDR2 YNNKEL (reference sequence). This CDR3 spans 17 amino acids. CDR3: CASSQPQGRPANYEQYF. The CDR3 DNA follows: TGTGCCAGCAGCCAACCACAGGGCAGACCGGCGAACTACGAGCAGTACTTC.

This chain links TRBV7-2 with TRBJ1-1; D is perhaps TRBD1 (6 bases). The germline V gene encodes CDR1 SGHTA and CDR2 FQGNSA. Trimming stripped 2 bases from V and 1 base from J, with 14 bases between. The CDR3 loop spans 16 amino acids. CDR3: CASSLRAGAGNTEAFF. In DNA form, the CDR3 reads TGTGCCAGCAGCTTAAGGGCAGGGGCGGGGAACACTGAAGCTTTCTTT.

The V and J genes are TRBV19 and TRBJ1-2, with D possibly being TRBD1 (6 bases). Between the trimmed V and J ends, which lost 3 bases and 6 bases, there was a span of 11 bases. The length of the CDR3 is 13 residues. The germline CDR1 and CDR2 sequences are LNHDA and SQIVND (reference sequence). The CDR3 here is CASSIGGADGYTF. The DNA of the CDR3 is TGTGCCAGTAGTATCGGGGGCGCGGATGGCTACACCTTC.

Notes on this clone: The identical CDR3 is also encoded by other nucleotide sequences in the sample. The chain's CDR3 is CASSHTDTQYF. Written as DNA, the CDR3 is TGTGCCAGCAGTCACACAGATACGCAGTATTTT. The genes are TRBV6-2 or TRBV6-3 and TRBJ2-3; D gene uncertain. The CDR3 has 11 residues. V was trimmed by 5 bases and J by 2 bases, leaving 2 bases between them. The germline CDR1 and CDR2 sequences are MNHEY and SVGEGT.

The CDR3, as DNA: TGTGCCAGCAGCAGCGGACAGGGGGGCAATCAGCCCCAGCATTTT. Its translation is CASSSGQGGNQPQHF. The chain uses TRBV7-9 and TRBJ1-5; 10 nucleotides match TRBD1. The V segment lost 5 bases and the J segment 2 bases; nucleotides outside the gene matches: 3. CDR1 is SEHNR, CDR2 FQNEAQ, per germline (reference sequence). The CDR3 spans 15 residues. Full variable domain (missing parts from reference TRBV7-9 and TRBJ1-5): DTGVSQNPRHKITKRGQNVTFRCDPISEHNRLYWYRQTLGQGPEFLTYFQNEAQLEKSRLLSDRFSAERPKGSFSTLEIQRTEQGDSAMYLCASSSGQGGNQPQHFGDGTRLSIL.

This chain joins TRBV29-1 and TRBJ1-2, with 9 nucleotides matching TRBD1. Germline V gives CDR1 SQVTM, CDR2 ANQGSEA. The CDR3 consists of 14 residues. V was clipped by 5 bases and J by 6 bases; unmatched bases: 10. The CDR3 spells CSVPILDRGDGYTF. The CDR3 region has the DNA TGCAGCGTTCCCATTCTGGACAGGGGTGATGGCTACACCTTC.